This TCR beta chain was recorded in a study of cytomegalovirus exposure and HLA in healthy donors. Both 60 Vbeta primers and 13 Jbeta primers went into the PCR. The data were produced by immunoSEQ multiplex PCR, yet TCRdb's version contains in-frame clones alone and is incomplete. The sample holds 120,000 to 150,000 clones, 60% to 80% seen once. Worth noting for this clone: As yet, its antigen is unknown.

The CDR3 is made up of 13 amino acids. CDR1 is LNHDA and CDR2 is SQIVND in the germline V gene (reference sequence). The junction had 6 bases not matched to a gene; V was cut back by 8 bases and J by 4 bases. Overall study results and limits: Among TCR beta chains, those listed as cytomegalovirus-associated numbered more than 150. Data from an earlier analysis indicated that most TCR beta V segments were productive either about 90% or about 30% of the time.

This sequence joins TRBV19 and TRBJ1-2; 8 bases are shared with TRBD1. This clonotype was sampled from a woman in her forties in good health and CMV-seropositive. The sequencing input was PBMCs. In DNA form, the CDR3 reads TGTGCCAGTCTACTTCAGGGGGCCTATGGCTACACCTTC. Its translation: CASLLQGAYGYTF.